This T cell receptor beta chain was obtained from a study of blood T cells in healthy people across ages. Findings and caveats of the study: Older individuals had lower TCR beta diversity per million T cells (the decline was roughly linear).

Alongside a J-beta primer mix, a sample-barcoded 5' primer served in a second PCR lasting roughly 6 to 12 cycles. Any given sample supplied a minimum of 3 million CDR3-containing paired-end reads. TCRdb called the 5' RACE reads again in MiXCR, with one record for every CDR3 protein. The repertoire holds more than 800,000 distinct CDR3 sequences, with 25% to 30% as singletons. CDR3 length: 15 residues. As to this clonotype: The antigen is undetermined. One end of the junction does not line up with germline, which may come from a read error.

The sequence was obtained from a woman of 80 years or more in good health. The sequencing sample was made of blood. The gene calls are TRBV12-3 or TRBV12-4 and TRBJ2-1, with 9 bases identical to TRBD2. The CDR3 region is CASGLAPSGVNEQFF. CDR3 coding DNA: TGTGCCAGCGGTTTAGCGCCTAGCGGGGTGAATGAGCAGTTCTTC.